The 15 T cell receptor beta chains reported below all come from one sample, sequenced in a study of CD8+CD57+ T cells in acquired aplastic anemia. Genomic DNA provided the template from which TCR beta VDJ and CDR3 profiles were obtained. One entry per CDR3 protein results from TCRdb running MiXCR on the reads. The repertoire includes fewer than 200,000 distinct CDR3 sequences, 35% to 55% of them detected once, and 1.1% sits in the top ten. Input material: sorted CD4+, CD8+, or CD8+CD57+ T cells (not recorded which) from PBMCs. These receptors came from a human donor in good health.

This clonotype was found once. The J gene is TRBJ2-7, the V gene TRBV20-1; TRBD1 matches at 8 bases. Trimming cost V 6 bases and J 3 bases; bases outside gene matches: 13. The CDR3 is made up of 15 amino acids. Germline V CDR1 and CDR2: DFQATT, SNEGSKA (reference sequence). The CDR3 DNA sequence: TGCAGTGCGTGGCCAGCAGGACAGGGAGGCTACGAGCAGTACTTC. Protein product: CSAWPAGQGGYEQYF.

This clonotype was found many times. This chain connects TRBV5-1 to TRBJ1-1; D is possibly TRBD1 (6 bases). Germline V gene sequence: CDR1 SGHRS, CDR2 YFSETQ. Trimming removed 2 bases from V and 4 bases from J, with 12 bases in between. The CDR3 loop spans 14 amino acids. The CDR3, as DNA: TGCGCCAGCAGCTTCTCTGGGGGGCTCACTGAAGCTTTCTTT. Translating it yields CASSFSGGLTEAFF.

This chain connects TRBV10-3 to TRBJ1-5; TRBD1 agrees at 8 bases. The V and J ends lost 5 bases and 0 bases, in that order; junction bases with no gene match: 3. Per the germline V gene, CDR1 is ENHRY and CDR2 is SYGVKD. This CDR3 has 15 amino acids. The CDR3 sequence is CAISTTGDSNQPQHF. CDR3 bases: TGTGCCATCAGTACGACAGGGGATAGCAATCAGCCCCAGCATTTT.

This clonotype was seen repeatedly, ten times or more. The V call is TRBV11-2, the J call TRBJ2-7, with D hard to call. The CDR3 length is 11 residues. The germline CDR1 and CDR2 sequences are SGHAT and FQNNGV. The V and J ends lost 3 bases and 6 bases respectively, with 6 bases between them. As DNA, the CDR3 is TGTGCCAGCAGCTTCAGCCCCGAGCAGTACTTC. Protein sequence: CASSFSPEQYF.

With regard to this clonotype: Being one base from a much bigger clone, this may be a read error. This rearrangement joins TRBV20-1 to TRBJ1-4, with TRBD1 identical over 8 bases. The length of the CDR3 is 17 residues. Germline CDR1 and CDR2: DFQATT and SNEGSKA (reference sequence). This CDR3 reads CSARDQTGGTTSEKLFF. The CDR3 DNA reads as TGCAGTGCTAGAGACCAAACAGGGGGAACAACTAGTGAAAAACTGTTTTTT.

The V and J genes are TRBV4-1 and TRBJ2-7; TRBD2 agrees at 7 bases. Germline assignment: CDR1 MGHRA and CDR2 YSYEKL. This CDR3 spans 17 amino acids. V shed 2 bases, J shed 9 bases, and the junction held 19 bases outside the gene matches. CDR3: CASSQTLFSLGWGGQYF. CDR3 DNA: TGCGCCAGCAGCCAAACTCTATTCTCGCTCGGCTGGGGGGGGCAGTACTTC.

This clonotype was picked up many times. This chain's CDR3 is CASSSWTSNEQFF. CDR3 bases: TGCGCCAGCAGCTCCTGGACTAGCAATGAGCAGTTCTTC. This chain joins TRBV5-1 and TRBJ2-1; 7 nucleotides match TRBD2. With V trimmed by 3 bases and J by 6 bases, 3 bases remained unmatched. This CDR3 is built from 13 residues. Germline V gene data show CDR1 as SGHRS and CDR2 as YFSETQ.

This clonotype has just a few counts. Since a much larger clone is just one base distant, this may be a read error. The rearrangement links TRBV19 to TRBJ1-5; D unresolved. CDR3 length: 12 amino acids. Germline V gene sequence: CDR1 LNHDA, CDR2 SQIVND (reference sequence). CDR3 nucleotides: TGTGTCAGTAGCCCCCTAGGTCAGCCCCAGCATTTT. It specifies CVSSPLGQPQHF. Looking up the rest from reference TRBV19 and TRBJ1-5 gives the full variable domain: DGGITQSPKYLFRKEGQNVTLSCEQNLNHDAMYWYRQDPGQGLRLIYYSQIVNDFQKGDIAEGYSVSREKKESFPLTVTSAQKNPTAFYLCVSSPLGQPQHFGDGTRLSIL.

As to this clonotype: This could be a read error, since a much larger clone is one nucleotide away. The conserved phenylalanine or tryptophan is not found at the CDR3 terminus, so this likely reflects a read error. The CDR3 reads CASSYSRGKETQYS. The CDR3 nucleotides are TGTGCCAGCAGTTACTCTCGGGGCAAAGAGACCCAGTACTCC. V is TRBV6-5 and J is TRBJ2-5; either TRBD1 or TRBD2 may fit D (5 bases each). Deletions cut 0 bases from V and 3 bases from J, with 8 bases between. The germline CDR1 and CDR2 sequences are MNHEY and SVGAGI. The CDR3 has 14 amino acids.

The rearrangement joins TRBV7-8 to TRBJ2-1; no firm D call. Germline loops: CDR1 SGHVS, CDR2 FQNEAQ. This CDR3 contains 12 residues. The germline V and J ends were trimmed by 4 bases and 9 bases, with 10 bases remaining between them. The CDR3 loop reads CASSSRSGEQFF. The CDR3 DNA is TGTGCCAGCAGCTCCCGTAGTGGTGAGCAGTTCTTC.

Ten or more counts support this clonotype. This may stem from a read error, because a much larger clone lies one nucleotide away. The CDR3 protein is CAVSDYGRPLDNSPLHF. For the CDR3, the DNA is TGTGCCGTCAGTGATTATGGGAGACCTCTGGACAATTCACCCCTCCACTTT. The V call is TRBV10-3, the J call TRBJ1-6; D call uncertain. This CDR3 has 17 amino acids. Per germline, CDR1 ENHRY and CDR2 SYGVKD.

The chain recombines TRBV30 with TRBJ1-2; no clear D. Germline V gene data show CDR1 as GTSNPN and CDR2 as SVGIG (reference sequence). The V end lost 0 bases, the J end lost 0 bases, and 5 bases lay between the germline ends. This CDR3 has 13 residues. The CDR3 loop reads CAWSVGSNYGYTF. In DNA, the CDR3 is TGTGCCTGGAGTGTGGGATCTAACTATGGCTACACCTTC.

Note on this clonotype: Being one base from a much bigger clone, this may be a read error. J is TRBJ1-2 and V is TRBV5-6; D is perhaps TRBD1 (6 bases). From germline, CDR1 is SGHDT and CDR2 YYEEEE. The CDR3 consists of 11 residues. Trimming removed 9 bases at V and 7 bases at J, with 13 bases between. As DNA, the CDR3 is TGTGCCAATGCCCGGGGGGCTGGCTACACCTTC. As protein: CANARGAGYTF. The whole variable domain, filled in from reference TRBV5-6 and TRBJ1-2, reads DAGVTQSPTHLIKTRGQQVTLRCSPKSGHDTVSWYQQALGQGPQFIFQYYEEEERQRGNFPDRFSGHQFPNYSSELNVNALLLGDSALYLCANARGAGYTFGSGTRLTVV.

The chain is built from TRBV11-2 and TRBJ2-2, with D possibly TRBD2 on 5 matching bases. The CDR3 has 15 amino acids. Trimming shortened V by 7 bases and J by 0 bases, and 12 bases separated the two germline ends. Germline assignment: CDR1 SGHAT and CDR2 FQNNGV. Here the CDR3 reads CASNLLVPNTGELFF. The CDR3 bases are TGTGCCAGCAACCTACTAGTCCCGAACACCGGGGAGCTGTTTTTT.

The table lists this clonotype with many counts. This chain uses TRBV7-6 with TRBJ2-1; 8 bases agree with TRBD1. With 2 bases clipped from V and 5 bases from J, the junction kept 5 bases outside the gene matches. Germline values: CDR1 SGHVS, CDR2 FNYEAQ. This CDR3 has 15 amino acids. The CDR3 sequence: CASSLSDRVNNEQFF. The CDR3, as DNA: TGTGCCAGCAGCTTATCGGACAGGGTAAACAATGAGCAGTTCTTC. Full variable domain (remainder filled in from reference TRBV7-6 and TRBJ2-1): GAGVSQSPRYKVTKRGQDVALRCDPISGHVSLYWYRQALGQGPEFLTYFNYEAQQDKSGLPNDRFSAERPEGSISTLTIQRTEQRDSAMYRCASSLSDRVNNEQFFGPGTRLTVL.